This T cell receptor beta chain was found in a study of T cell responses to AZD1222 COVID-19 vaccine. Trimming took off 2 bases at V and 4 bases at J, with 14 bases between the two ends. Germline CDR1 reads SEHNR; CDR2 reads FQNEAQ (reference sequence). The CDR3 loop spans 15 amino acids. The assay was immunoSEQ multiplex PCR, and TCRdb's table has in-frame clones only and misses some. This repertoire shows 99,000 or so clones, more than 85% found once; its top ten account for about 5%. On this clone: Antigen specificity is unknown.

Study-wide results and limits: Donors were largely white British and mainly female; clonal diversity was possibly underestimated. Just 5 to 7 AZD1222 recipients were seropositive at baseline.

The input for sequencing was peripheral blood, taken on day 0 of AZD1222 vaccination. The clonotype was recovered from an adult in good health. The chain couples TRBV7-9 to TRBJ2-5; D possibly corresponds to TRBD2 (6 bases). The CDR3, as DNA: TGTGCCAGCAGCTTATGGAGGGATACACTAGAGACCCAGTACTTC. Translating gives CASSLWRDTLETQYF.